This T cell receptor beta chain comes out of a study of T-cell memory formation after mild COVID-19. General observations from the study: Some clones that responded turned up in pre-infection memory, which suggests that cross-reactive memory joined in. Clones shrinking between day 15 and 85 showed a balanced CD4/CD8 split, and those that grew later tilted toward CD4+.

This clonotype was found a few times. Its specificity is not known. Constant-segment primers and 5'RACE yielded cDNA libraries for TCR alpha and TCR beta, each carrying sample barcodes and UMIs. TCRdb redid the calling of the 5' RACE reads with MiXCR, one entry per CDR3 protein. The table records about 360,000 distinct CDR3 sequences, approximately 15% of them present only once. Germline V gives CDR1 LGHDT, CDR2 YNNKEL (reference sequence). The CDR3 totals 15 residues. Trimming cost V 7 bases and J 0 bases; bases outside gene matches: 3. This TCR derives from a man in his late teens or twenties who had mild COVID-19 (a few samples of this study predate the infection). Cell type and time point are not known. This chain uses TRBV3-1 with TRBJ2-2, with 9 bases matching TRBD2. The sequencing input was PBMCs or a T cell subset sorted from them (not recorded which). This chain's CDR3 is CASKRGETNTGELFF. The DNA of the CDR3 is TGTGCCAGCAAGCGGGGGGAAACGAACACCGGGGAGCTGTTTTTT.